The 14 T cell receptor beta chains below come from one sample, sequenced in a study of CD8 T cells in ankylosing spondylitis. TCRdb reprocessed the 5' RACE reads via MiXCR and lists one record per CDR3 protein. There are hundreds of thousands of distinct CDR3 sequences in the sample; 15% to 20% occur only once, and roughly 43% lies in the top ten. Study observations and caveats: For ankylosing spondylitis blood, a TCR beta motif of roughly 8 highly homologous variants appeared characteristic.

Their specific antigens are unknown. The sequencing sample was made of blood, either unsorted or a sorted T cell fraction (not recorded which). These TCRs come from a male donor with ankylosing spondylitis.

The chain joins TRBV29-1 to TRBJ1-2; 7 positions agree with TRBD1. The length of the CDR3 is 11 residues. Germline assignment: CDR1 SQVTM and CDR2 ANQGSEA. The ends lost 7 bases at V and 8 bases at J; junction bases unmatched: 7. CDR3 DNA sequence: TGCAGCGCCACAGGGGTTGACGGCTACACCTTC. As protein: CSATGVDGYTF.

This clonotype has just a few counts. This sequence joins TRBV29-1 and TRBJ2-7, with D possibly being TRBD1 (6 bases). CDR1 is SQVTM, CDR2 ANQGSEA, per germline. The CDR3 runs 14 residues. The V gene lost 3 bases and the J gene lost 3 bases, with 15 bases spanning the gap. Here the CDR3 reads CSVDLGQGYYEQYF. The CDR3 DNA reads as TGCAGCGTTGACTTGGGACAAGGCTACTACGAGCAGTACTTC.

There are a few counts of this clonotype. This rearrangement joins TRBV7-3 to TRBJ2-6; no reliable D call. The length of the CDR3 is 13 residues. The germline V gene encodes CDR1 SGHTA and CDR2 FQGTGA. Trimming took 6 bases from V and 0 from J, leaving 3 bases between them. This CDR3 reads CASRPSGANVLTF. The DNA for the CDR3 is TGTGCCAGCAGACCCTCTGGGGCCAACGTCCTGACTTTC. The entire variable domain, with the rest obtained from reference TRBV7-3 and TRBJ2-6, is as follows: GAGVSQTPSNKVTEKGKYVELRCDPISGHTALYWYRQSLGQGPEFLIYFQGTGAADDSGLPNDRFFAVRPEGSVSTLKIQRTERGDSAVYLCASRPSGANVLTFGAGSRLTVL.

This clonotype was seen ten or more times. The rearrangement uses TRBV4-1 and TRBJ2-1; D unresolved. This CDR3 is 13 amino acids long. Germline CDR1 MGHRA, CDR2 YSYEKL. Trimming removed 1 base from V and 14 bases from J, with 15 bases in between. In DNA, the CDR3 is TGCGCCAGCAGCCAAGGGAGTTTCCAGGTTGAGTTCTTC. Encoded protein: CASSQGSFQVEFF.

The CDR3 reads CASSVMAGGPSGELFF. The CDR3 bases are TGTGCCAGCAGCGTAATGGCGGGAGGGCCGTCCGGGGAGCTGTTTTTT. This chain links TRBV9 with TRBJ2-2, with 9 bases identical to TRBD2. The CDR3 is 16 residues long. V was pared by 1 base and J by 6 bases, with 7 bases of the junction left unmatched. The germline V gene has CDR1 SGDLS and CDR2 YYNGEE.

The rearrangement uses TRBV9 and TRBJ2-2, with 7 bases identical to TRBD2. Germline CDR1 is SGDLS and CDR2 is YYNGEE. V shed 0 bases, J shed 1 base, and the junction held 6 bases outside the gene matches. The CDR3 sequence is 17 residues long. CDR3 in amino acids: CASSVVGAGENTGELFF. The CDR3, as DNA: TGTGCCAGCAGCGTAGTTGGTGCGGGAGAGAACACCGGGGAGCTGTTTTTT.

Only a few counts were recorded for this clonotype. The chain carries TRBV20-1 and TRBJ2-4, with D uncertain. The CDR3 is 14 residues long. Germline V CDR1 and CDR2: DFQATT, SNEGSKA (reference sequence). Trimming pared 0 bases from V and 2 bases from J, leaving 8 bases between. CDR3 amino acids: CSARDWKTKNIQYF. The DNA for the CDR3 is TGCAGTGCTAGAGATTGGAAGACCAAAAACATTCAGTACTTC.

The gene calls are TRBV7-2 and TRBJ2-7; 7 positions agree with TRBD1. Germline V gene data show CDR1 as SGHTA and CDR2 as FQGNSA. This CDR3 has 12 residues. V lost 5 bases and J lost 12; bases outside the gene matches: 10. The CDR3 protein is CASSPDRVMLYF. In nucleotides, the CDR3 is TGTGCCAGCAGCCCCGACAGGGTAATGTTGTACTTC.

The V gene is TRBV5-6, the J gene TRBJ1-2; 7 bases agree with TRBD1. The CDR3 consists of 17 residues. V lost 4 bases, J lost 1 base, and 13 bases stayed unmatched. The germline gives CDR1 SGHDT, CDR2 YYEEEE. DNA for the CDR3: TGTGCCAGCAGCCCGGAGGGACAGTCCTCGATTAACTATGGCTACACCTTC. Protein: CASSPEGQSSINYGYTF.

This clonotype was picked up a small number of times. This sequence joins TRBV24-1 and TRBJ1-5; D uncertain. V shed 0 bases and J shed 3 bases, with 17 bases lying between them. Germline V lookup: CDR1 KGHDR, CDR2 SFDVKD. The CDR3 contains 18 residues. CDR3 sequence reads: CATSDLSGSQALNQPQHF. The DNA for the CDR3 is TGTGCCACCAGTGATTTGTCGGGGTCTCAAGCGCTCAATCAGCCCCAGCATTTT.

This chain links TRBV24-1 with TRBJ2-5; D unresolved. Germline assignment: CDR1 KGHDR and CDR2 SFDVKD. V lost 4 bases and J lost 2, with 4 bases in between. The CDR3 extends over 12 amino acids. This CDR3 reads CATSDNQETQYF. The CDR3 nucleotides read TGTGCCACCAGTGACAATCAAGAGACCCAGTACTTC.

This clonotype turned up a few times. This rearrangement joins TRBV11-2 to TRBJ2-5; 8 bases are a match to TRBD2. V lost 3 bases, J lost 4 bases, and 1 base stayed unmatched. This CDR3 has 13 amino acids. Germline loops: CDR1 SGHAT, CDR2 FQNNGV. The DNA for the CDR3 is TGTGCCAGCAGCTTTCTAGCGGGAGAGACCCAGTACTTC. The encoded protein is CASSFLAGETQYF.

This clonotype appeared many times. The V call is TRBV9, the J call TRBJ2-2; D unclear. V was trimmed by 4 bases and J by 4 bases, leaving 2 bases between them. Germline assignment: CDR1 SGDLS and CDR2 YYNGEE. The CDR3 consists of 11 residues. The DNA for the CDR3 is TGTGCCAGCAGCATCACCGGGGAGCTGTTTTTT. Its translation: CASSITGELFF.

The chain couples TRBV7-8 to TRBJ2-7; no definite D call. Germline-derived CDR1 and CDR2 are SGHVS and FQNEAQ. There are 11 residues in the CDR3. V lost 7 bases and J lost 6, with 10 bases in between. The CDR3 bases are TGTGCCAGCACCCAGTCGGGCGAGCAGTACTTC. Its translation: CASTQSGEQYF.